This T cell receptor (beta chain) was recovered during a study of shared clonotypes between healthy human individuals. The V gene's germline CDR1 is SGHVS and CDR2 FNYEAQ. Trimming took off 4 bases at V and 5 bases at J, with 17 bases between the two ends. The CDR3 is 15 residues long. Libraries were prepared by immunoSEQ multiplex PCR; TCRdb keeps only in-frame clonotypes and omits some of them. The data show 450,000 to 550,000 clones, roughly 78% seen once. The sequence came from a woman aged 40 to 55 in good health. Some clones in this sample may be carry-over from other donors' samples. Sequenced sample: PBMCs. The chain combines TRBV7-6 with TRBJ1-2; D may be TRBD1 (5 bases). The CDR3 region is CASSSRSTDSYGYTF. The CDR3 DNA sequence: TGTGCCAGCAGCTCCCGATCGACAGACTCATATGGCTACACCTTC.